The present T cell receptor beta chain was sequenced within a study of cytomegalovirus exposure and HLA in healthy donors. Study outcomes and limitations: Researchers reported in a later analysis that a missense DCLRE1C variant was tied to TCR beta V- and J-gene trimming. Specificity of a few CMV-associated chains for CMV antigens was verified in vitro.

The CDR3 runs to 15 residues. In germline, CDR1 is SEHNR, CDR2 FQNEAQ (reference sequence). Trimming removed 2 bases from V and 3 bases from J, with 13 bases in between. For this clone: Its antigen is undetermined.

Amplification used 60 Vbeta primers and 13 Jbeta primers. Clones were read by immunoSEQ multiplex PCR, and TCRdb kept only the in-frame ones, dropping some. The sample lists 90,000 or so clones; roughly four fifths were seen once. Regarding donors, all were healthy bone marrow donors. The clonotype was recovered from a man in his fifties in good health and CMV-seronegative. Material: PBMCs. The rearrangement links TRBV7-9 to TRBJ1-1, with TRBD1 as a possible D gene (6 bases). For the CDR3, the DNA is TGTGCCAGCAGCTTACGGGGGGGGCCTTACACTGAAGCTTTCTTT. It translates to CASSLRGGPYTEAFF. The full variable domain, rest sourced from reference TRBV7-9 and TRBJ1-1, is DTGVSQNPRHKITKRGQNVTFRCDPISEHNRLYWYRQTLGQGPEFLTYFQNEAQLEKSRLLSDRFSAERPKGSFSTLEIQRTEQGDSAMYLCASSLRGGPYTEAFFGQGTRLTVV.